The sequence of this T cell receptor beta chain was determined in a study of siplizumab effects on memory and regulatory T cells. CDR3 length: 13 amino acids. Trimming removed 2 bases at V and 6 bases at J, with 10 bases between. Germline lookup yields CDR1 LNHNV and CDR2 YYDKDF (reference sequence). Assaying covered 100,000 or so TCR templates per sample. Produced via immunoSEQ multiplex PCR; TCRdb's table is partial and in-frame only. The sample yields over 70,000 clones, over 80% seen once. The TCR sequence derives from a human donor in good health. Sequencing was carried out using CD4+ T cells sorted from blood. This chain connects TRBV15 to TRBJ1-2; no firm D call. This CDR3 is CATSRIDWDGYTF. The CDR3 DNA sequence: TGTGCCACCAGCAGAATCGACTGGGATGGCTACACCTTC. Variable domain in full (rest from reference TRBV15 and TRBJ1-2): DAMVIQNPRYQVTQFGKPVTLSCSQTLNHNVMYWYQQKSSQAPKLLFHYYDKDFNNEADTPDNFQSRRPNTSFCFLDIRSPGLGDTAMYLCATSRIDWDGYTFGSGTRLTVV.